This T cell receptor beta chain was recovered during a study of blood T cell repertoires in COVID-19. Study information: The study drew acute and convalescent COVID-19 samples from the United States, Italy and Spain. PBMCs, B-cell-depleted T cells, or T cells provided the cDNA or gDNA that made up the material.

As processed by the authors: Researchers report that nucleated cell counts were estimated from reference gene primer amplification. The assay was immunoSEQ multiplex PCR, and TCRdb's table has in-frame clones only and misses some. Clonal size and the V and J genes are those of that table, whereas D and trimming came from the DNA. The sample carries around 170,000 clones, about 82% recorded once. This TCR derives from a man between 65 and 85 years old with active or convalescent COVID-19. Source material: peripheral blood.

CDR3 loop: CASSFGALRTNTGELFF. The CDR3 nucleotides are TGTGCCAGCAGCTTTGGAGCGCTTAGAACAAACACCGGGGAGCTGTTTTTT. This chain connects TRBV11-2 to TRBJ2-2; D call uncertain. CDR1 is SGHAT, CDR2 FQNNGV, per germline. Trimming removed 3 bases at V and 2 bases at J, with 16 bases between. The CDR3 has 17 residues. Combining the CDR3 with reference TRBV11-2 and TRBJ2-2 gives the whole variable domain EAGVAQSPRYKIIEKRQSVAFWCNPISGHATLYWYQQILGQGPKLLIQFQNNGVVDDSQLPKDRFSAERLKGVDSTLKIQPAKLEDSAVYLCASSFGALRTNTGELFFGEGSRLTVL.